The source of this TCR beta chain is a study of T cell responses to AZD1222 COVID-19 vaccine. Findings and limits, study-wide: A rise in Spike-specific TCR breadth and depth followed two AZD1222 doses. Baseline seropositivity occurred in only a handful of AZD1222 recipients.

The repertoire was sequenced with immunoSEQ multiplex PCR; TCRdb's copy has only in-frame clones and lacks some. Counted here are around 140,000 clones, roughly nine tenths occurring once; the ten biggest clones make up roughly 1.5%. The germline gives CDR1 SGHVS, CDR2 FQNEAQ. CDR3 size: 17 residues. The V end lost 5 bases, the J end lost 1 base, and 20 bases lay between the germline ends. Investigators merged groups given second doses at roughly 4 or roughly 12 weeks. Of note for this clone: The target antigen is unknown.

The rearrangement links TRBV7-8 to TRBJ1-1, with D possibly matching TRBD1 (6 bases). The sample here was peripheral blood, taken 28 days after the second AZD1222 dose. The TCR sequence derives from an adult who received the AZD1222 COVID-19 vaccine. The CDR3 DNA reads TGTGCCAGCAGCCATGGGACACCATACTTGCCGAACACTGAAGCTTTCTTT. Translated: CASSHGTPYLPNTEAFF.